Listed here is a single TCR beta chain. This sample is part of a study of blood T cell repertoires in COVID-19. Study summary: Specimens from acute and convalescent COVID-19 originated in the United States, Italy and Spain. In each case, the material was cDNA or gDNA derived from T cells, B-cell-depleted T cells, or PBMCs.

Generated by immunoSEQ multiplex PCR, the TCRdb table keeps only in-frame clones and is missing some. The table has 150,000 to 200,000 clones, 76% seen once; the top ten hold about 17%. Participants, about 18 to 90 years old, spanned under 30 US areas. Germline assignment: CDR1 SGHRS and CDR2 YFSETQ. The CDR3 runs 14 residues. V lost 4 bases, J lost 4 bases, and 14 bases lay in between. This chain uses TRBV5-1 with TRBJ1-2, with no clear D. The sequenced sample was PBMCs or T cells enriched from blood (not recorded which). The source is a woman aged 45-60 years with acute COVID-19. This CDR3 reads CASSPLGVSYGYTF. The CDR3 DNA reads TGCGCCAGCAGCCCTCTAGGAGTGTCCTATGGCTACACCTTC. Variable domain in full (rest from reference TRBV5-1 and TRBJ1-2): KAGVTQTPRYLIKTRGQQVTLSCSPISGHRSVSWYQQTPGQGLQFLFEYFSETQRNKGNFPGRFSGRQFSNSRSEMNVSTLELGDSALYLCASSPLGVSYGYTFGSGTRLTVV.